This T cell receptor (beta chain) was sequenced for a study of T cells in Graves' hyperthyroidism and ophthalmopathy. The study's findings and limits: Ophthalmopathy, which appeared later, was predicted by the model a median roughly 6.6 months before onset.

Worth noting for this clonotype: Its antigen is unknown.

RNA transcripts served as the template for amplifying TCR beta CDR3 regions. Researchers ran a first-round RT-PCR on the TCR CDR3 using the HTBI primer set. TCRdb fed the multiplex PCR reads into MiXCR, producing one record per CDR3 protein. In the table there are around 570,000 distinct CDR3 sequences, roughly 21% of which are singletons. CDR1 and CDR2 from the germline V gene are LNHNV and YYDKDF (reference sequence). The V and J ends lost 0 bases and 7 bases respectively, with 0 bases between them. The CDR3 spans 11 residues. The sequence was obtained from a man aged 40-49 years with Graves' ophthalmopathy. The sample consisted of blood. This chain joins TRBV15 and TRBJ2-2; D uncertain. In DNA, the CDR3 is TGTGCCACCAGCAGAGACGGGGAGCTGTTTTTT. It yields the protein CATSRDGELFF.